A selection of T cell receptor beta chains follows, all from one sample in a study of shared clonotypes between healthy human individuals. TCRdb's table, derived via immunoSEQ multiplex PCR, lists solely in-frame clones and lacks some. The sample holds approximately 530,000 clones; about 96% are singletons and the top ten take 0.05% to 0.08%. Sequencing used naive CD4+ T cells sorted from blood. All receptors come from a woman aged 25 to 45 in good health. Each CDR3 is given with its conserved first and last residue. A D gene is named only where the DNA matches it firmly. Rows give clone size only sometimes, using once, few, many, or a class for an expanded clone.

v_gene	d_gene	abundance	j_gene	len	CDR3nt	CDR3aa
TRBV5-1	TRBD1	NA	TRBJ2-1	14	TGCGCCAGCAGCGAAGGACAGGGGGACAATGAGCAGTTCTTC	CASSEGQGDNEQFF
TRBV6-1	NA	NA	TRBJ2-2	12	TGTGCCAGCAGAGTCGCGGTGCACGAGCTGTTTTTT	CASRVAVHELFF
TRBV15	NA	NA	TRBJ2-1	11	TGTGCCACCAGCAGGTACAATGAGCAGTTCTTC	CATSRYNEQFF
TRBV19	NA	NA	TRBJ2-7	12	TGTGCCAGTGGAATGGGGAAATACGAGCAGTACTTC	CASGMGKYEQYF
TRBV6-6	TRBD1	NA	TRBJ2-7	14	TGTGCCAGCAGTTTTACCGGGACAGGCCACGAGCAGTACTTC	CASSFTGTGHEQYF
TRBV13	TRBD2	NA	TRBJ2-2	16	TGTGCCAGCAGTCTAGGACTAGCGGGAGGTATCGGGGAGCTGTTTTTT	CASSLGLAGGIGELFF
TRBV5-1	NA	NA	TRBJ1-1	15	TGCGCCAGCAGCTTGGTCGTGTCGGGGAACACTGAAGCTTTCTTT	CASSLVVSGNTEAFF
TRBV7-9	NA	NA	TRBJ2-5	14	TGTGCCAGCAGCTATCGGACGGACCAAGAGACCCAGTACTTC	CASSYRTDQETQYF
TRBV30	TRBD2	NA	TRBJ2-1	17	TGTGCCTGGAGTTCTCGTCCGGGACTAGCGAACTACAATGAGCAGTTCTTC	CAWSSRPGLANYNEQFF
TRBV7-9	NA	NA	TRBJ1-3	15	TGTGCCAGCAGCTTAACGGGGAGCTCTGGAAACACCATATATTTT	CASSLTGSSGNTIYF
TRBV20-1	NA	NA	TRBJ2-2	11	TGCAGTGGGCAGAACACCGGGGAGCTGTTTTTT	CSGQNTGELFF
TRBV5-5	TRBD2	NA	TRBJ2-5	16	TGTGCCAGCAGCCCTGGACTAGCGGGAGGAATGGAGACCCAGTACTTC	CASSPGLAGGMETQYF
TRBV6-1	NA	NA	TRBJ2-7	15	TGTGCCAGCAATCCTAGGACACCATTGTCCTACGAGCAGTACTTC	CASNPRTPLSYEQYF
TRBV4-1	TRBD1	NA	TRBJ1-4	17	TGCGCCAGCAGCCAAGTCGGGAGGGACAGGGGAGGTGAAAAACTGTTTTTT	CASSQVGRDRGGEKLFF
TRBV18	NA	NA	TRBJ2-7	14	TGTGCCAGCTCATCCGGCGGGAAGTCCTACGAGCAGTACTTC	CASSSGGKSYEQYF
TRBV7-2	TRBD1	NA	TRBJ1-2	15	TGTGCCAGCAGCTTTGGGACAGTAGCTAACTATGGCTACACCTTC	CASSFGTVANYGYTF
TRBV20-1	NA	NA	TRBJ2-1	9	TGCAGTGCCAGGGACCCCCCACTCTTC	CSARDPPLF
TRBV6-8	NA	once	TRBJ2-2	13	TGTGCCAGCAGACACCTGAACACCGGGGAGCTGTTTTTT	CASRHLNTGELFF
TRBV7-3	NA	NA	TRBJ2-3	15	TGTGCCAGCAGCTTAATGGCCGGGAGCACAGATACGCAGTATTTT	CASSLMAGSTDTQYF
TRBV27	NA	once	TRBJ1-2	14	TGTGCCAGCAGTCTCCGGACGGGTAACTATGGCTACACCTTC	CASSLRTGNYGYTF
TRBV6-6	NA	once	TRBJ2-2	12	TGTGCCAGCAGGGGCGTTGGCGGGGAGCTGTTTTTT	CASRGVGGELFF
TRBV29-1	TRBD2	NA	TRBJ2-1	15	TGCAGCGTTGAAGTGGGACTAGCGGCCTACAATGAGCAGTTCTTC	CSVEVGLAAYNEQFF
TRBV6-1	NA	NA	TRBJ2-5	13	TGTGCCAGCAGTGGCCAGCTACAAGAGACCCAGTACTTC	CASSGQLQETQYF
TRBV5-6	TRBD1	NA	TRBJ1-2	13	TGTGCCAGCAGCTCCGACAGGGGGGATGGCTACACCTTC	CASSSDRGDGYTF
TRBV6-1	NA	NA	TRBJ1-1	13	TGTGCCAGCAGTGGTGGGGTTCGTACTGAAGCTTTCTTT	CASSGGVRTEAFF
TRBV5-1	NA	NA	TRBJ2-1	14	TGCGCCAGCAGCTTGGTTGTGGGTTCGGATGAGCAGTTCTTC	CASSLVVGSDEQFF
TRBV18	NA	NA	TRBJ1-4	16	TGTGCCAGCTCGCTCTTTACTGGGGGCGACGGTGAAAAACTGTTTTTT	CASSLFTGGDGEKLFF
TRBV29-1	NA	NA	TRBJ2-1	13	TGCAGCGTTGCAGCCTCGAGAGGTAATGAGCAGTTCTTC	CSVAASRGNEQFF
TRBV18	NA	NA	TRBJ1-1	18	TGTGCCAGCTCTCAAAGTAACTCGGGCACCTCCATGAACACTGAAGCTTTCTTT	CASSQSNSGTSMNTEAFF
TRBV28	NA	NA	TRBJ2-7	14	TGTGCCAGCAGTTTAGAGGGACTTCCGTGGGAGCAGTACTTC	CASSLEGLPWEQYF
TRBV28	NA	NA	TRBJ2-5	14	TGTGCCAGCAGCCCCTCCACGGTCTGGGAGACCCAGTACTTC	CASSPSTVWETQYF
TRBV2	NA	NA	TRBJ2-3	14	TGTGCCAGCAGAGAGTTTTTGAGCACAGATACGCAGTATTTT	CASREFLSTDTQYF
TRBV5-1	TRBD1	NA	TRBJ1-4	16	TGCGCCAGCAGCCGGGGACAGGGGGCAACTAATGAAAAACTGTTTTTT	CASSRGQGATNEKLFF
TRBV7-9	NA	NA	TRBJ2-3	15	TGTGCCAGCAGCTTAAGGTCGGCAGTCACAGATACGCAGTATTTT	CASSLRSAVTDTQYF
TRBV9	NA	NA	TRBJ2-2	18	TGTGCCAGCAGCACACAAAGGGGCGGGAACACTCCCACCGGGGAGCTGTTTTTT	CASSTQRGGNTPTGELFF
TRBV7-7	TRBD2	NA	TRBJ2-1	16	TGTGCCAGCAGCTTAGGAACCGGGACTAGCGGCCTAAAGCAGTTCTTC	CASSLGTGTSGLKQFF
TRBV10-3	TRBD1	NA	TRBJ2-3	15	TGTGCCATCAACGGCGACAGGGACAGCACAGATACGCAGTATTTT	CAINGDRDSTDTQYF
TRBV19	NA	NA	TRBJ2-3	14	TGTGCCAGTAGTAGTAGCCGGACTGGAGATACGCAGTATTTT	CASSSSRTGDTQYF
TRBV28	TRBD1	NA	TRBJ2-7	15	TGTGCCAGCAGTTTGGTGGGGACAGGGGGCGCCGAGCAGTACTTC	CASSLVGTGGAEQYF
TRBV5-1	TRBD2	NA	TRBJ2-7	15	TGCGCCAGCAGCTATAGCGGGACGAGTCGTTTCGAGCAGTACTTC	CASSYSGTSRFEQYF